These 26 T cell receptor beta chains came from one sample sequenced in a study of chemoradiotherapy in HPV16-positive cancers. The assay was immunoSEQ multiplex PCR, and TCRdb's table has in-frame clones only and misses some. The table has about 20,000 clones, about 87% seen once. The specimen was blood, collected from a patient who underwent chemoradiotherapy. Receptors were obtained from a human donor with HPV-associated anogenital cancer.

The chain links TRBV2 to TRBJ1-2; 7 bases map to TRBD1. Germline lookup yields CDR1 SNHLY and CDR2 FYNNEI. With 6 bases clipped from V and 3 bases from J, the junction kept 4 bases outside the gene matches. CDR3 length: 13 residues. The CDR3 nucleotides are TGTGCCAGCAGCGAGGACAGGTACTATGGCTACACCTTC. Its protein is CASSEDRYYGYTF.

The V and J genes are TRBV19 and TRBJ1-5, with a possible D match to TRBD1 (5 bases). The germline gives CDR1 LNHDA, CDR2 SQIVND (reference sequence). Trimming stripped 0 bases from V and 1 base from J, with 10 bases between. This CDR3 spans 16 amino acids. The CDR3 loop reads CASSIDGAQSNQPQHF. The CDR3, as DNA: TGTGCCAGTAGTATAGATGGGGCCCAGAGCAATCAGCCCCAGCATTTT.

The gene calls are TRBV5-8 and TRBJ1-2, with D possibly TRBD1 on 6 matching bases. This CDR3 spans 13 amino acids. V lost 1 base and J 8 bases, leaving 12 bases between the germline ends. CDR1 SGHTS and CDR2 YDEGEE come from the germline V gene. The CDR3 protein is CASSLNRVGGYTF. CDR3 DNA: TGTGCCAGCAGCTTGAACAGGGTAGGGGGCTACACCTTC.

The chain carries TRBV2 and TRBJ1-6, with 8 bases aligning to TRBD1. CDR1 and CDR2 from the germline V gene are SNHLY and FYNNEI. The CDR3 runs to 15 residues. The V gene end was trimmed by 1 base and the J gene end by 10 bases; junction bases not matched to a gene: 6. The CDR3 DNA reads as TGTGCCAGCAGTGAAGAGGGCAGGGGGCAGTCACCCCTCCACTTT. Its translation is CASSEEGRGQSPLHF.

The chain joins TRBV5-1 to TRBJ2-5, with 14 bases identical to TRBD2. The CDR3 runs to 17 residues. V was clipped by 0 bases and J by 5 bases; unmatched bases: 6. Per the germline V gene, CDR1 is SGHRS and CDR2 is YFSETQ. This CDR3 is CASSLGGLAGGDETQYF. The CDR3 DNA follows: TGCGCCAGCAGCTTGGGCGGACTAGCGGGGGGAGATGAGACCCAGTACTTC.

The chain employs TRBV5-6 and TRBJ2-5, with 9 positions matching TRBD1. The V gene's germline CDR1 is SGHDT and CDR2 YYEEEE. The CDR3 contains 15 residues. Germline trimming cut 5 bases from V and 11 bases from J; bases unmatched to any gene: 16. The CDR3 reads CASRFGTGRLREQYF. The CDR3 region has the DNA TGTGCCAGCAGGTTCGGGACAGGGCGGCTTAGGGAGCAGTACTTC.

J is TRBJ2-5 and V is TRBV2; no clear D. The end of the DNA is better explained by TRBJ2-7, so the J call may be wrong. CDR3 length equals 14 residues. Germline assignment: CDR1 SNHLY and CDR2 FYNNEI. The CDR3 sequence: CASSERQSSYEQYF. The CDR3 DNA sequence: TGTGCCAGCAGTGAACGGCAGAGCTCCTACGAGCAGTACTTC.

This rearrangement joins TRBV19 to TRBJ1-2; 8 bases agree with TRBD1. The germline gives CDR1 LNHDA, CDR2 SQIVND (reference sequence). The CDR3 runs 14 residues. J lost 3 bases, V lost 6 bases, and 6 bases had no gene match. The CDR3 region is CASSAGGADYGYTF. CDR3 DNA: TGTGCCAGTAGCGCAGGGGGCGCAGACTATGGCTACACCTTC.

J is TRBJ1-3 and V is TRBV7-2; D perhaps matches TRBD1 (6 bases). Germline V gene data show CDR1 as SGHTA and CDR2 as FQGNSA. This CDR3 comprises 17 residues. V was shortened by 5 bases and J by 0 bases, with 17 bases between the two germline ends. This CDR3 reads CASSPGRGVFSGNTIYF. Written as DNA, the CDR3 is TGTGCCAGCAGCCCGGGGAGGGGGGTATTCTCTGGAAACACCATATATTTT.

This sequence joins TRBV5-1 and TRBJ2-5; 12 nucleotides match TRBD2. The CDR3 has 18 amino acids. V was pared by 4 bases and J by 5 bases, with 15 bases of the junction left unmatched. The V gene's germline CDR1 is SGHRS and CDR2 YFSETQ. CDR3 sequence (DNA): TGCGCCAGCAGCCTCACCCTGACTAGCGGGGGAGCGGGTGAGACCCAGTACTTC. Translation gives CASSLTLTSGGAGETQYF.

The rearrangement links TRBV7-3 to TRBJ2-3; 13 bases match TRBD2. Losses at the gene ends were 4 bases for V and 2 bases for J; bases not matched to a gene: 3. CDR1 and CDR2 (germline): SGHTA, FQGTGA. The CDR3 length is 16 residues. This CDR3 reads CASSSGLAGITDTQYF. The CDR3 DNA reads TGTGCCAGCAGCTCGGGACTAGCGGGGATCACAGATACGCAGTATTTT.

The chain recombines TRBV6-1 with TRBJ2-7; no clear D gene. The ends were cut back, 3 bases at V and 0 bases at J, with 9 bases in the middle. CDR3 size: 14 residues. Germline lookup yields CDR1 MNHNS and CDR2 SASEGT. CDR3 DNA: TGTGCCAGCAGTGACTACCCAAACTCCTACGAGCAGTACGTC. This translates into CASSDYPNSYEQYV.

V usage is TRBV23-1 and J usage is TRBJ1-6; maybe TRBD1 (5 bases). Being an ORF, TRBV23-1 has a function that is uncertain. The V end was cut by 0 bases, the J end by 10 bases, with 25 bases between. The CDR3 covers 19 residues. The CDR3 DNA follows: TGCGCCAGCAGTCAATCGGGACGAATAGGGTACCCCCCAAGCTCACCCCTCCACTTT. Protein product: CASSQSGRIGYPPSSPLHF.

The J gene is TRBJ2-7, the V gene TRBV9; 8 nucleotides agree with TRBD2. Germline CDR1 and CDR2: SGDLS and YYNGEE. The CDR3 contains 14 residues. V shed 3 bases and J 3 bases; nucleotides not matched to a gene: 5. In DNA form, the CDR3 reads TGTGCCAGCAGCGCCGGCGGGGGGCACTACGAGCAGTACTTC. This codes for CASSAGGGHYEQYF.

The CDR3 DNA sequence: TGTGCCAGCAGCTTGGACCAGGGGAAACTCTACGAGCAGTACTTC. Amino acid sequence: CASSLDQGKLYEQYF. V gene TRBV5-5 combines with J gene TRBJ2-7; weak D call: TRBD1 (6 bases). Germline CDR1 and CDR2: SGHKS and YYEKEE (reference sequence). The CDR3 covers 15 residues. V lost 0 bases to trimming and J lost 3 bases, with 13 bases between them.

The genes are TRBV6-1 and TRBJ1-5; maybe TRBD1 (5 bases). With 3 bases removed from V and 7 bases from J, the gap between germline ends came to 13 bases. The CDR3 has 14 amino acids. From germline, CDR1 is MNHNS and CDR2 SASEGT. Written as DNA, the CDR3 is TGTGCCAGCAGTGAGGGCAGGGTAGTACAGCCCCAGCATTTT. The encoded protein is CASSEGRVVQPQHF.

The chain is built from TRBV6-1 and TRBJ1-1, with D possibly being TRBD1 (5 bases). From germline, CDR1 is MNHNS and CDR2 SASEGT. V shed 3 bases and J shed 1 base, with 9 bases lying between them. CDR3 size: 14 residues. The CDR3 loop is CASSDLQGNTEAFF. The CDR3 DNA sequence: TGTGCCAGCAGTGATTTGCAGGGGAACACTGAAGCTTTCTTT.

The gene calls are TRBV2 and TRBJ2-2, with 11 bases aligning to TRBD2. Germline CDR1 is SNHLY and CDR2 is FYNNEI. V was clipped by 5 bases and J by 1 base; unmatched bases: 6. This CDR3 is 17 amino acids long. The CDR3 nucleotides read TGTGCCAGCAGTCGACGTCTAGCGGGGGGGAACACCGGGGAGCTGTTTTTT. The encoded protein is CASSRRLAGGNTGELFF.

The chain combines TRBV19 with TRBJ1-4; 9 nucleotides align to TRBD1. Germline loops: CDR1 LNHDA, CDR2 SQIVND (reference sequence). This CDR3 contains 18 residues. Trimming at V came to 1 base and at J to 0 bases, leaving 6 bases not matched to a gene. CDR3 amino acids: CASSIVGQGPATNEKLFF. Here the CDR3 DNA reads TGTGCCAGTAGTATAGTTGGACAGGGGCCCGCAACTAATGAAAAACTGTTTTTT.

The CDR3 here is CASSEPGGVETQYF. In nucleotides, the CDR3 is TGCGCCAGCAGTGAACCGGGGGGCGTGGAGACCCAGTACTTC. V and J are TRBV10-2 and TRBJ2-5; tentative D call: TRBD2 (7 bases). Germline V gene sequence: CDR1 WSHSY, CDR2 SAAADI. The CDR3 extends over 14 amino acids. Trimming stripped 3 bases from V and 5 bases from J, with 13 bases between.

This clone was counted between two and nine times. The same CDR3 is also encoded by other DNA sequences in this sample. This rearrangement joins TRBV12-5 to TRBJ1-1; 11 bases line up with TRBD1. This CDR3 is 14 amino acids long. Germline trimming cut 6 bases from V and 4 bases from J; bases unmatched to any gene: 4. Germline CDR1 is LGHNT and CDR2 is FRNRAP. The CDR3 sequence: CASGPGQGGTEAFF. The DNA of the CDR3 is TGTGCTAGTGGACCGGGACAGGGGGGCACTGAAGCTTTCTTT.

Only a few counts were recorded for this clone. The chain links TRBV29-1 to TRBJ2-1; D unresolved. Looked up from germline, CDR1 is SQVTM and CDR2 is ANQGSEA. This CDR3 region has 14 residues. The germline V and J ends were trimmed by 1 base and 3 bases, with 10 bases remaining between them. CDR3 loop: CSVEGGPIYNEQFF. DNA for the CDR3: TGCAGCGTTGAAGGAGGCCCGATCTACAATGAGCAGTTCTTC.

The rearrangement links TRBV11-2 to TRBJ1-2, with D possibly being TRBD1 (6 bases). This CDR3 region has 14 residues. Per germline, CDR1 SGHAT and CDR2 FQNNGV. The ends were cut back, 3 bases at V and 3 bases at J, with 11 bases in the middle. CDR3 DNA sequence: TGTGCCAGCAGCTTCTTGACAGGCGACTATGGCTACACCTTC. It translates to CASSFLTGDYGYTF.

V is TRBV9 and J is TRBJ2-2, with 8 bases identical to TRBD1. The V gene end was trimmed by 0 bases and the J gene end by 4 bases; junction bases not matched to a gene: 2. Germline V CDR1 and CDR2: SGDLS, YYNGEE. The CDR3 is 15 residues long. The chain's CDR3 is CASSVGQGSTGELFF. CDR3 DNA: TGTGCCAGCAGCGTAGGACAGGGGAGCACCGGGGAGCTGTTTTTT.

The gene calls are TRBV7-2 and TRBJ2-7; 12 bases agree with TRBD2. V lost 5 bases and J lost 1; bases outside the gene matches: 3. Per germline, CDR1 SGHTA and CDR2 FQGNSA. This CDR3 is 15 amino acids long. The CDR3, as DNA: TGTGCCAGCAGCGAGGGACTAGCGGGTTCCTACGAGCAGTACGTC. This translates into CASSEGLAGSYEQYV.

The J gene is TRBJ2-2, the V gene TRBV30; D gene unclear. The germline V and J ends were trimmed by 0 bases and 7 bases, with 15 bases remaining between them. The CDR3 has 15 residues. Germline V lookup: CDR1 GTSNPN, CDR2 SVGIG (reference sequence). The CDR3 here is CAWSVRVIIGGELFF. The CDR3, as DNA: TGTGCCTGGAGTGTAAGGGTTATAATTGGCGGGGAGCTGTTTTTT.